The 15 T cell receptor beta chains presented below share a single source sample, sequenced in a study of T cells in Graves' hyperthyroidism and ophthalmopathy. From RNA transcripts, TCR beta CDR3 regions were amplified. Carried out on the TCR CDR3, a first-round RT-PCR used the HTBI primer set. TCRdb re-analysed the multiplex PCR reads in MiXCR, keeping a single row per CDR3 protein. This sample carries a few hundred thousand distinct CDR3 sequences, over 15% of them seen once, and the ten largest clones take 15% to 20%. Material: blood. These receptors all come from a young woman with Graves' ophthalmopathy.

This clonotype showed up many times. This sequence joins TRBV7-6 and TRBJ2-7; 8 bases are shared with TRBD1. CDR3 size: 15 residues. The germline V gene encodes CDR1 SGHVS and CDR2 FNYEAQ. The trim removed 5 bases at V and 4 bases at J, leaving 10 bases unmatched. Here the CDR3 reads CASSQGTGAYYEQYF. CDR3 DNA sequence: TGTGCCAGCAGCCAAGGGACAGGAGCTTATTACGAGCAGTACTTC.

There are a few counts of this clonotype. The rearrangement uses TRBV4-3 and TRBJ1-5; 7 bases align to TRBD1. There are 15 residues in the CDR3. Looked up from germline, CDR1 is LGHNA and CDR2 is YSLEER. V lost 0 bases, J lost 7 bases, and 6 bases stayed unmatched. The CDR3 DNA follows: TGCGCCAGCAGCCAAGAGGGACAGAGGGGGCAGCCCCAGCATTTT. Amino acids: CASSQEGQRGQPQHF.

This clonotype was seen many times. The rearrangement joins TRBV28 to TRBJ1-5; no definite D call. The CDR3 loop spans 15 amino acids. The germline CDR1 and CDR2 sequences are MDHEN and SYDVKM. V lost 6 bases, J lost 2 bases, and 14 bases lay in between. In DNA form, the CDR3 reads TGTGCCAGCAGGGAGGGTGCTTCGGGCAATCAGCCCCAGCATTTT. It codes for CASREGASGNQPQHF. The full variable domain, its missing parts supplied by reference TRBV28 and TRBJ1-5, is DVKVTQSSRYLVKRTGEKVFLECVQDMDHENMFWYRQDPGLGLRLIYFSYDVKMKEKGDIPEGYSVSREKKERFSLILESASTNQTSMYLCASREGASGNQPQHFGDGTRLSIL.

This clonotype showed up many times. This chain joins TRBV18 and TRBJ2-2; weak D call: TRBD2 (5 bases). This CDR3 region has 17 residues. Germline CDR1 and CDR2: KGHSH and LQKENI. Trimming took off 0 bases at V and 0 bases at J, with 11 bases between the two ends. This chain's CDR3 is CASSPPMRVSNTGELFF. The CDR3 DNA reads TGTGCCAGCTCACCACCCATGAGGGTTTCGAACACCGGGGAGCTGTTTTTT.

This clonotype was detected many times. This chain links TRBV12-3 or TRBV12-4 with TRBJ2-1, with 11 bases matching TRBD2. This CDR3 comprises 16 residues. Germline trimming cut 6 bases from V and 3 bases from J; bases unmatched to any gene: 7. The DNA for the CDR3 is TGTGCCAGCAGCCCCGGGACTAGCGGAGGCTACAATGAGCAGTTCTTC. This codes for CASSPGTSGGYNEQFF.

The chain employs TRBV4-1 and TRBJ2-1; D is ambiguous. V lost 1 base, J lost 10 bases, and 11 bases lay in between. CDR3 size: 13 residues. The germline gives CDR1 MGHRA, CDR2 YSYEKL. The CDR3 sequence is CASSQVLLTEQFF. CDR3 DNA: TGCGCCAGCAGCCAAGTTCTGTTAACAGAGCAGTTCTTC.

This clonotype has at least ten counts. This chain links TRBV2 with TRBJ2-1, with TRBD2 matching 8 bases. There are 17 residues in the CDR3. With V trimmed by 9 bases and J by 5 bases, 18 bases remained unmatched. Germline CDR1 is SNHLY and CDR2 is FYNNEI. In DNA, the CDR3 is TGTGCCAGTTGGATGGACGGGGGGGCCCTCTTAGACAATGAGCAGTTCTTC. It encodes CASWMDGGALLDNEQFF. Full variable domain (outside the CDR3, taken from reference TRBV2 and TRBJ2-1): EPEVTQTPSHQVTQMGQEVILRCVPISNHLYFYWYRQILGQKVEFLVSFYNNEISEKSEIFDDQFSVERPDGSNFTLKIRSTKLEDSAMYFCASWMDGGALLDNEQFFGPGTRLTVL.

The V gene is TRBV6-1, the J gene TRBJ2-1, with 9 bases identical to TRBD2. Germline V gives CDR1 MNHNS, CDR2 SASEGT. J lost 0 bases, V lost 8 bases, and 2 bases had no gene match. The CDR3 sequence is 14 residues long. The CDR3 DNA reads TGTGCCAGCGCGACTAGCGGCTCCTACAATGAGCAGTTCTTC. Translating it yields CASATSGSYNEQFF.

V is TRBV29-1 and J is TRBJ1-6, with TRBD1 identical over 7 bases. V was pared by 1 base and J by 5 bases, with 8 bases of the junction left unmatched. The length of the CDR3 is 16 residues. CDR1 and CDR2 (germline): SQVTM, ANQGSEA. The CDR3 DNA reads TGCAGCGTTGAAGGCCTGGACAGGATTAATAATTCACCCCTCCACTTT. It specifies CSVEGLDRINNSPLHF.

The table lists this clonotype with a few counts. This chain uses TRBV20-1 with TRBJ2-7; D gene ambiguous. Germline CDR1 reads DFQATT; CDR2 reads SNEGSKA (reference sequence). There are 17 residues in the CDR3. The V and J ends lost 0 bases and 5 bases respectively, with 23 bases between them. The CDR3 spells CSARDTIWCLRLHEQYF. CDR3 nucleotides: TGCAGTGCTAGAGATACTATTTGGTGCCTACGCCTTCACGAGCAGTACTTC.

This clonotype came up a few times. The chain is built from TRBV6-1 and TRBJ2-1, with 8 bases lining up with TRBD2. The germline V gene encodes CDR1 MNHNS and CDR2 SASEGT. Trimming took 6 bases from V and 4 from J; bases not matched to a gene: 8. This CDR3 is built from 15 residues. DNA of the CDR3: TGTGCCAGCAGACTGACTAGCGCCTATTACAATGAGCAGTTCTTC. Amino acids: CASRLTSAYYNEQFF.

The genes are TRBV7-3 and TRBJ2-1; 15 bases match TRBD2. This CDR3 is 19 amino acids long. Germline V gene data show CDR1 as SGHTA and CDR2 as FQGTGA. Trimming cost V 5 bases and J 7 bases; bases outside gene matches: 15. This CDR3 is CASSPLGGGLAGGGNEQFF. CDR3 sequence (DNA): TGTGCCAGCAGCCCCCTCGGGGGTGGACTAGCGGGAGGGGGAAATGAGCAGTTCTTC.

This clonotype was seen more than once but under ten times. The chain joins TRBV6-1 to TRBJ1-2; D is undetermined. Germline V CDR1 and CDR2: MNHNS, SASEGT. Deletions cut 5 bases from V and 4 bases from J, with 11 bases between. This CDR3 has 13 amino acids. The CDR3 loop reads CASSPEAVYGYTF. The CDR3 coding sequence is TGTGCCAGCAGTCCCGAGGCTGTCTATGGCTACACCTTC.

The chain uses TRBV2 and TRBJ2-7; TRBD1 is a possible D gene (6 bases). The CDR3 totals 16 residues. V was trimmed by 0 bases and J by 1 base, leaving 13 bases between them. CDR1 SNHLY and CDR2 FYNNEI come from the germline V gene. CDR3 nucleotide sequence: TGTGCCAGCAGTGAAGCCCCGGGACACCTATCCTACGAGCAGTACTTC. Amino acid sequence: CASSEAPGHLSYEQYF.

Ten or more counts support this clonotype. The chain has TRBV4-3 and TRBJ1-1; D call uncertain. The V end lost 2 bases, the J end lost 1 base, and 11 bases lay between the germline ends. This CDR3 region has 15 residues. Germline CDR1 LGHNA, CDR2 YSLEER. This chain's CDR3 is CASSQLGEGNTEAFF. The CDR3, as DNA: TGCGCCAGCAGCCAATTAGGCGAGGGGAACACTGAAGCTTTCTTT.